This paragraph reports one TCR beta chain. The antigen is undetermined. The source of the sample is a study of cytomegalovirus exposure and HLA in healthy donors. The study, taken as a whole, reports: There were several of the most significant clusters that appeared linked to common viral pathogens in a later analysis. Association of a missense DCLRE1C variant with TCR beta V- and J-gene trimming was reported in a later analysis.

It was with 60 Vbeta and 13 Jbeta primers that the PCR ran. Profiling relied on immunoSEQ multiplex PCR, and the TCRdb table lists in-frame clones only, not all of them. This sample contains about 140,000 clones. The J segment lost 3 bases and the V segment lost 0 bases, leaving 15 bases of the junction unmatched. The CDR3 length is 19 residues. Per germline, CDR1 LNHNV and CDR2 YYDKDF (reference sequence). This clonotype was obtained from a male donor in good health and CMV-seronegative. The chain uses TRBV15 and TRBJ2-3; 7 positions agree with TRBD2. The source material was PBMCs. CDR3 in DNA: TGTGCCACCAGCAGAGACGGTCCCGGGAGCGGGGCTCAAACAGATACGCAGTATTTT. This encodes CATSRDGPGSGAQTDTQYF. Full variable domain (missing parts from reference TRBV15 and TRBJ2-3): DAMVIQNPRYQVTQFGKPVTLSCSQTLNHNVMYWYQQKSSQAPKLLFHYYDKDFNNEADTPDNFQSRRPNTSFCFLDIRSPGLGDTAMYLCATSRDGPGSGAQTDTQYFGPGTRLTVL.